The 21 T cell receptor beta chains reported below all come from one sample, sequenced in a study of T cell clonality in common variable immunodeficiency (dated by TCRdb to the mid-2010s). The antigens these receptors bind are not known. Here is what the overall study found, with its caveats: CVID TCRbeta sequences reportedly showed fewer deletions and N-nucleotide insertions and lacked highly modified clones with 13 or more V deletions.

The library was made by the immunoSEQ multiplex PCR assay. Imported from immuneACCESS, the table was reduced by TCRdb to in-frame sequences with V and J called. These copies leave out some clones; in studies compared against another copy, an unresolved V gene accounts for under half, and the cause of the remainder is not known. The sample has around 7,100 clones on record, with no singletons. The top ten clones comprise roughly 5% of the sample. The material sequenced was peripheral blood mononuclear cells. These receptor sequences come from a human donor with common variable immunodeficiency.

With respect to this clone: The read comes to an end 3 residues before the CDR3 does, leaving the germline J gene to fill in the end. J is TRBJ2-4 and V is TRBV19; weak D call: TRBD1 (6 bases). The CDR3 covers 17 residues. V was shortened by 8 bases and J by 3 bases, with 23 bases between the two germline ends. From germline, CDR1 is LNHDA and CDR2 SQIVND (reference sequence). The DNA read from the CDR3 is TGTGCCAGTTCGACAGGCGGATGGGTAAACGACAAAAACATT. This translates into CASSTGGWVNDKNI. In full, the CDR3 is CASSTGGWVNDKNIQYF.

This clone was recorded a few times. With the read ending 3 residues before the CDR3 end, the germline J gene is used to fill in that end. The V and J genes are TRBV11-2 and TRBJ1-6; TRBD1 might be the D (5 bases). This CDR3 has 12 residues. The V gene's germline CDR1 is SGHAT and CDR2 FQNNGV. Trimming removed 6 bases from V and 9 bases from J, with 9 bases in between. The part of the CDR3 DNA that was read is TGTGCCAGCAGGGAGGGGTTTTCACCC. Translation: CASREGFSP. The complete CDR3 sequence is CASREGFSPLHF.

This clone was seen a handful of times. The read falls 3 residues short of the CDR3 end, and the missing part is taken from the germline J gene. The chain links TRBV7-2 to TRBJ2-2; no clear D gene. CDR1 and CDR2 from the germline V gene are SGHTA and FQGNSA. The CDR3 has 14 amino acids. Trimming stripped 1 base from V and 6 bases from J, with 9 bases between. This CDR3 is CASSLVRVAGELFF. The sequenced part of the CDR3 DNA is TGTGCCAGCAGCTTAGTAAGGGTGGCCGGGGAG.

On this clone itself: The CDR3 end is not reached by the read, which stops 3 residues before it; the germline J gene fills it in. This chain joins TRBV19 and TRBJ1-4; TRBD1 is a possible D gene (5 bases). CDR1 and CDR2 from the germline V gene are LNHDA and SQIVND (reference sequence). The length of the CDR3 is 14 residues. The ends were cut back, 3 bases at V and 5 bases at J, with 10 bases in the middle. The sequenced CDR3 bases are TGTGCCAGTAGTATGGGCAGGGTCAATGAAAAA. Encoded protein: CASSMGRVNEK. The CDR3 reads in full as CASSMGRVNEKLFF.

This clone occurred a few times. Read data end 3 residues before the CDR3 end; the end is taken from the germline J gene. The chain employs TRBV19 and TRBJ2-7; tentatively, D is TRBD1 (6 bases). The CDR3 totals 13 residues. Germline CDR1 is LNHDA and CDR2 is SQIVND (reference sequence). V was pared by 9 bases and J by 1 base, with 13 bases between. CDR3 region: CASKTRGSYEQYF. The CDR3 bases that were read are TGTGCCAGCAAGACCAGGGGATCCTACGAG.

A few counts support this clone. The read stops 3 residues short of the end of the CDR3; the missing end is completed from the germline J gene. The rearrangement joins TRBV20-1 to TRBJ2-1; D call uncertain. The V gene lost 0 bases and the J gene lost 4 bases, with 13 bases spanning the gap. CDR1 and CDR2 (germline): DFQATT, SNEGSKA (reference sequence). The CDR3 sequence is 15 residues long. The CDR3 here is CSARDLSVGYNEQFF. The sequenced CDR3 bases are TGCAGTGCTAGAGACCTCTCGGTAGGGTACAATGAG.

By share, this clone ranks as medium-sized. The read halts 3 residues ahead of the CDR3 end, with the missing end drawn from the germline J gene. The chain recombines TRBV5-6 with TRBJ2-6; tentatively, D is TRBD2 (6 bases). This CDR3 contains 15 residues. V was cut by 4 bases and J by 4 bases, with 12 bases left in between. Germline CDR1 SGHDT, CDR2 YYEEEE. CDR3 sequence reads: CASSPGLGGANVLTF. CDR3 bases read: TGTGCCAGCAGCCCGGGACTGGGCGGGGCCAACGTC.

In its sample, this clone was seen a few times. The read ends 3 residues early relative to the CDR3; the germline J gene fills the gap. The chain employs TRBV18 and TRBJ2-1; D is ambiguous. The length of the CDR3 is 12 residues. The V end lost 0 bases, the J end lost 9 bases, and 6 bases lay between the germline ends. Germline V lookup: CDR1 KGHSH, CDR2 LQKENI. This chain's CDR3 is CASSPPSGEQFF. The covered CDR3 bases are TGTGCCAGCTCACCACCTAGTGGTGAG.

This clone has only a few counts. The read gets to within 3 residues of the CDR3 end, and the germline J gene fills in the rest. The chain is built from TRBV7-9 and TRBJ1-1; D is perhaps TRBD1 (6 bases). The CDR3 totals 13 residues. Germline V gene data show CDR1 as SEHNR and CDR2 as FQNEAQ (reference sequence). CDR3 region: CASSLDGQLEAFF. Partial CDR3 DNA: TGTGCCAGCAGCTTAGATGGACAGCTAGAA.

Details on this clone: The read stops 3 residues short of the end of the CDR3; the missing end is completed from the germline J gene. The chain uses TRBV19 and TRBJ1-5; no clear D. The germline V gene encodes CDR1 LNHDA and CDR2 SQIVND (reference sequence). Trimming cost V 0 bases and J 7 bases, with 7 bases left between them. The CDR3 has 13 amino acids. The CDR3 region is CASSIDSRQPQHF. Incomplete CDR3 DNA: TGTGCCAGTAGTATAGATTCCAGGCAGCCC.

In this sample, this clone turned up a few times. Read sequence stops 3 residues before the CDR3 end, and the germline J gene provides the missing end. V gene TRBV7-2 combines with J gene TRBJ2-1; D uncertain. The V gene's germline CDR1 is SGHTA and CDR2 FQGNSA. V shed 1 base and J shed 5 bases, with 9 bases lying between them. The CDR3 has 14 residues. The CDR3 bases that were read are TGTGCCAGCAGCTTAGAGACTTTAAACAATGAG. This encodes CASSLETLNNE. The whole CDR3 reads CASSLETLNNEQFF.

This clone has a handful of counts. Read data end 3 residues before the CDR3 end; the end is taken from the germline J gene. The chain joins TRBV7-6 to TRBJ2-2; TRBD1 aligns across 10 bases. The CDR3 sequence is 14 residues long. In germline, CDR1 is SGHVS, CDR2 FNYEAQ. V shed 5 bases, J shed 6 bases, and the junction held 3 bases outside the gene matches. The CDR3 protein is CASSPGTGAGELFF. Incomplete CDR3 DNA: TGTGCCAGCAGCCCGGGGACAGGGGCCGGGGAG.

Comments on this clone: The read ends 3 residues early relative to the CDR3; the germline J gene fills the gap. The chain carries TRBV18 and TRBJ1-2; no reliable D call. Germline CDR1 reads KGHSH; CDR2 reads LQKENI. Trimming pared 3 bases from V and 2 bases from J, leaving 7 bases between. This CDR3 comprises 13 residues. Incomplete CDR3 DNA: TGTGCCAGCTCACCCGCACAAAACTATGGC. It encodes CASSPAQNYG. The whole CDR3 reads CASSPAQNYGYTF.

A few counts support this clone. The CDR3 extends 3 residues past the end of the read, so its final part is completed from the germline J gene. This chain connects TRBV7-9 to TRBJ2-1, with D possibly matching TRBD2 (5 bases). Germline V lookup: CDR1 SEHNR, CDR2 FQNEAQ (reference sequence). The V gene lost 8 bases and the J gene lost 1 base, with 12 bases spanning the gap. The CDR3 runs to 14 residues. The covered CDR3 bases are TGTGCCAGCCCCGGTTCGGGGTCCTACAATGAG. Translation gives CASPGSGSYNE. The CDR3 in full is CASPGSGSYNEQFF.

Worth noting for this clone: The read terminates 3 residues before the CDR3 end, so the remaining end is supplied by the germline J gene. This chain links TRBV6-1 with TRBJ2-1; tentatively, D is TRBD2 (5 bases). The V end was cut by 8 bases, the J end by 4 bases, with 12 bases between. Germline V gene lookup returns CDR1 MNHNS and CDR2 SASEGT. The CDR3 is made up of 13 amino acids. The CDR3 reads CASGVQRYNEQFF. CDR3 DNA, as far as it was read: TGTGCCAGCGGTGTCCAGCGGTACAATGAG.

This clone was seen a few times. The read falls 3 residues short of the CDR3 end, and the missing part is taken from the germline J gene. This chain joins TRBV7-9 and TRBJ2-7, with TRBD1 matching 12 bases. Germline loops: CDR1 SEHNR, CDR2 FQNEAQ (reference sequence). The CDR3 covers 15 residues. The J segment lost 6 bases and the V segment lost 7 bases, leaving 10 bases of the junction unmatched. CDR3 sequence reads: CASISSGTGGGEQYF. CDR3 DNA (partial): TGTGCCAGCATCTCATCCGGGACAGGGGGCGGCGAG.

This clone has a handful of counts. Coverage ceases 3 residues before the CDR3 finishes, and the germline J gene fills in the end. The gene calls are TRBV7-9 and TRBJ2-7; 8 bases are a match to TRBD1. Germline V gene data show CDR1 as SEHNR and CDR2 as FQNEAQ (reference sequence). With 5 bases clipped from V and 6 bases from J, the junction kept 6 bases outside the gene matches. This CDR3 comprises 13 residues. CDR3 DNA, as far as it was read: TGTGCCAGCAGCCTGACAGGGGAGAGCGAG. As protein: CASSLTGESE. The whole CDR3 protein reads CASSLTGESEQYF.

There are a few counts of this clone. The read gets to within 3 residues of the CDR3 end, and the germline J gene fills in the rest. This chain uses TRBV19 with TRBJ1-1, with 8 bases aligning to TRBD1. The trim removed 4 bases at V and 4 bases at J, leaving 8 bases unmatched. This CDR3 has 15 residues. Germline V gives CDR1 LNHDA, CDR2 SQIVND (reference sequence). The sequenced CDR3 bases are TGTGCCAGTAGTACCGTACGGACAGGGCCCACTGAA. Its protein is CASSTVRTGPTE. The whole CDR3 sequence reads CASSTVRTGPTEAFF.

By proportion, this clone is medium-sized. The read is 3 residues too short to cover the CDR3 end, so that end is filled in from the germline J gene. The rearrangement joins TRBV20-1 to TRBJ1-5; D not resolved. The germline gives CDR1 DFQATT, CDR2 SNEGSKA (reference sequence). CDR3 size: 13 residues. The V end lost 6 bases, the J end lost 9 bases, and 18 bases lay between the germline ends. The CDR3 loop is CSACDTPSWPQHF. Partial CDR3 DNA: TGCAGTGCCTGTGACACGCCATCTTGGCCC.

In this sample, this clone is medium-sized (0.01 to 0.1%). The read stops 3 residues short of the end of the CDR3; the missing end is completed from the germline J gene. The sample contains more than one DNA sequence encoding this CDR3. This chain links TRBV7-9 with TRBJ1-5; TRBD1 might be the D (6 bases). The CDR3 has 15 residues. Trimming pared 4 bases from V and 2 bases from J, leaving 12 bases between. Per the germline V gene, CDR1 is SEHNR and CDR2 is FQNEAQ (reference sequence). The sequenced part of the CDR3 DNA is TGTGCCAGCAGCTCAACAGGGCCGGGCAATCAGCCC. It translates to CASSSTGPGNQP. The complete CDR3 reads CASSSTGPGNQPQHF.

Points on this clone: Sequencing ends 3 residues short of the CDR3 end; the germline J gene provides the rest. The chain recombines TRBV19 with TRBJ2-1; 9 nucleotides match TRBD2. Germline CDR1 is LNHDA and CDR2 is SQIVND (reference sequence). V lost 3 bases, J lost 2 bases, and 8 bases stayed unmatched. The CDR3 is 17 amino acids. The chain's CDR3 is CASSIMVAGDPYNEQFF. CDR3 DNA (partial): TGTGCCAGTAGTATTATGGTAGCGGGAGATCCCTACAATGAG.